This T cell receptor (beta chain) was retrieved from a study of cytomegalovirus exposure and HLA in healthy donors. About this clone itself: Its antigen is still unknown.

Primers included in the PCR were 60 Vbeta and 13 Jbeta primers. Method: immunoSEQ multiplex PCR; TCRdb's copy keeps in-frame clones and lacks some. Found here are 90,000 to 150,000 clones, roughly 80% of them singletons; the top ten hold around 4.9%. Study-wide results and limits: Versus the 666-donor mean, an Asian-associated ancestry cluster reportedly showed fewer N-insertions in a later analysis. The dataset shows that most TCR sequences were rare, while some public TCRs occurred in many donors.

CDR3 length: 13 amino acids. Trimming took 2 bases from V and 3 from J, leaving 6 bases between them. Germline CDR1 is KGHSH and CDR2 is LQKENI. The genes are TRBV18 and TRBJ2-3, with no clear D. What was sequenced was PBMCs. This receptor was identified in a man in his forties or fifties in good health and CMV-seropositive. The chain's CDR3 is CASSPSLTDTQYF. The CDR3 DNA reads TGTGCCAGCTCACCATCATTGACAGATACGCAGTATTTT.